This TCR beta chain was sequenced for a study of blood T cell repertoires in COVID-19. Study information: The United States, Italy and Spain supplied acute and convalescent COVID-19 samples. In each case, the material was cDNA or gDNA derived from T cells, B-cell-depleted T cells, or PBMCs.

The age range of participants was 18 to 89 years, with residence in about two dozen US areas. Cohort 3 recovered donors had two negative PCRs, clearance, or symptom resolution. Data came from immunoSEQ multiplex PCR; TCRdb stores just in-frame clones and leaves some out. Among around 160,000 clones listed, 80% were seen once. Germline V gives CDR1 LGHNA, CDR2 YNFKEQ. This CDR3 spans 15 amino acids. Between the trimmed V and J ends, which lost 4 bases and 5 bases, there was a span of 17 bases. This clone occurred once. Input material: PBMCs or T cells enriched from blood (not recorded which). The chain has TRBV4-2 and TRBJ2-5, with D unresolved. The receptor was derived from a man aged 40-50 years who had recovered from COVID-19. CDR3 sequence (DNA): TGTGCCAGCAGCCGTACTGAGCCCCACCGGGAGACCCAGTACTTC. It translates to CASSRTEPHRETQYF.